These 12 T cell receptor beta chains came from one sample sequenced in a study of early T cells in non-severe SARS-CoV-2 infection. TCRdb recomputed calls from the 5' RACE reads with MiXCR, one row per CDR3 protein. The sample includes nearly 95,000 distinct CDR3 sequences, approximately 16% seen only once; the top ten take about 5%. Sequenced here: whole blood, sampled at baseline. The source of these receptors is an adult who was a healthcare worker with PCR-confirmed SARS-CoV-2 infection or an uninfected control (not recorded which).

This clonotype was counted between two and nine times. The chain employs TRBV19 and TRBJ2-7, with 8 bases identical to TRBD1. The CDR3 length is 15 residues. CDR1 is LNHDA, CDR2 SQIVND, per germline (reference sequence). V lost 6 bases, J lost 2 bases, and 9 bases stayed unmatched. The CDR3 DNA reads TGTGCCAGTAGCAACCGGGACAGGCCAACCTACGAGCAGTACTTC. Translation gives CASSNRDRPTYEQYF.

In DNA, the CDR3 is TGCGCCAGCAGTGAGTCAGGGACAGTGCCAGCTTTCTTT. It encodes CASSESGTVPAFF. The chain is built from TRBV10-1 and TRBJ1-1; 7 bases match TRBD1. CDR3 length: 13 amino acids. Trimming removed 0 bases from V and 10 bases from J; junction bases left unmatched: 5. Germline V gene lookup returns CDR1 WNHNN and CDR2 SYGVQD (reference sequence).

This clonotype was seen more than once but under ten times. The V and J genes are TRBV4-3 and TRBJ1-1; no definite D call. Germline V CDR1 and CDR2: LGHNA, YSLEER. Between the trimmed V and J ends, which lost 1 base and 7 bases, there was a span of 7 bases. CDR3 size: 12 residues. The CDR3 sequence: CASSQGGNEAFF. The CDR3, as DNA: TGCGCCAGCAGCCAAGGAGGGAATGAAGCTTTCTTT.

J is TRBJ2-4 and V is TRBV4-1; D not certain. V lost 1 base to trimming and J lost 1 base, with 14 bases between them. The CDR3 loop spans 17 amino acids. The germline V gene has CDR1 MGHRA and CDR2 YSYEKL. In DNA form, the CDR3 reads TGCGCCAGCAGCCAAGGAGCCACATTTGGGGCCAAAAACATTCAGTACTTC. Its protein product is CASSQGATFGAKNIQYF.

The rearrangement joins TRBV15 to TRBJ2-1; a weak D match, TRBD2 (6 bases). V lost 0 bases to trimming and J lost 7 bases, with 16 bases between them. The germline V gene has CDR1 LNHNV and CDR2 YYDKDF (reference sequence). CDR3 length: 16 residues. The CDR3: CATSREVGGKRNEQFF. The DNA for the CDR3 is TGTGCCACCAGCAGAGAAGTTGGCGGGAAGAGGAATGAGCAGTTCTTC.

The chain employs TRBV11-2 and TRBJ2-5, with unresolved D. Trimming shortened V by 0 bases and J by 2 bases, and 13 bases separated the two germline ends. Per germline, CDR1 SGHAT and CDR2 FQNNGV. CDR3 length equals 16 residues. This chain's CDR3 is CASSLDLAVGQETQYF. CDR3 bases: TGTGCCAGCAGCTTAGATCTGGCGGTGGGACAAGAGACCCAGTACTTC. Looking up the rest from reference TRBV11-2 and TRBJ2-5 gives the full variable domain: EAGVAQSPRYKIIEKRQSVAFWCNPISGHATLYWYQQILGQGPKLLIQFQNNGVVDDSQLPKDRFSAERLKGVDSTLKIQPAKLEDSAVYLCASSLDLAVGQETQYFGPGTRLLVL.

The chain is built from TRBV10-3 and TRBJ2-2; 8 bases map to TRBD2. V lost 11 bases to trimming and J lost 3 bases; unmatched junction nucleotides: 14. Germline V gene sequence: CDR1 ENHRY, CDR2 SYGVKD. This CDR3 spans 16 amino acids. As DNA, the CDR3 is TGTGCCGTGCCCCGGTCCAGCGGGAGTTACACCGGGGAGCTGTTTTTT. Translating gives CAVPRSSGSYTGELFF.

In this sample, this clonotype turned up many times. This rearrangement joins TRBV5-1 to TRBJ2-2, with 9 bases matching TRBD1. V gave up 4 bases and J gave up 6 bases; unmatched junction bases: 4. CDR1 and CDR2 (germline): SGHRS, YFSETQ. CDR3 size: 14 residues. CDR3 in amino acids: CASSRTGVAGELFF. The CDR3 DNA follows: TGCGCCAGCAGCCGGACAGGGGTCGCCGGGGAGCTGTTTTTT.

Here the CDR3 reads CASSDRVSEQYF. The CDR3, as DNA: TGTGCCAGCAGTGACAGGGTTAGCGAGCAGTACTTC. J is TRBJ2-7 and V is TRBV28; 7 bases align to TRBD1. The germline gives CDR1 MDHEN, CDR2 SYDVKM. Trimming took 5 bases from V and 6 from J; bases not matched to a gene: 4. The CDR3 is 12 residues long.

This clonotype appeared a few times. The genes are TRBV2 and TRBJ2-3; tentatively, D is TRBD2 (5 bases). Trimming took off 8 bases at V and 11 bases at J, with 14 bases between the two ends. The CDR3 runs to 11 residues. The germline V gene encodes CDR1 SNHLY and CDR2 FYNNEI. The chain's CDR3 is CASAETRGQYF. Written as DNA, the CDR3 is TGTGCCAGCGCTGAAACCCGGGGGCAGTATTTT. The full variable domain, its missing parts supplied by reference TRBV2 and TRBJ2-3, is EPEVTQTPSHQVTQMGQEVILRCVPISNHLYFYWYRQILGQKVEFLVSFYNNEISEKSEIFDDQFSVERPDGSNFTLKIRSTKLEDSAMYFCASAETRGQYFGPGTRLTVL.

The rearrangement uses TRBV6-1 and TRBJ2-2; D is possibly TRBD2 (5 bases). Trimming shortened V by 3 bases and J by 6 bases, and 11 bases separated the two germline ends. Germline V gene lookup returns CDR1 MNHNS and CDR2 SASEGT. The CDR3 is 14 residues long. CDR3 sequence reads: CASSDGNPAGELFF. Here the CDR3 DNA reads TGTGCCAGCAGTGACGGGAATCCGGCCGGGGAGCTGTTTTTT.

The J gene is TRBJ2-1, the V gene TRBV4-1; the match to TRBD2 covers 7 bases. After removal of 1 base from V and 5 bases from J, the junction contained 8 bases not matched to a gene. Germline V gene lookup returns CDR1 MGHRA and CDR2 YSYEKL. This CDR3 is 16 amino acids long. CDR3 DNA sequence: TGCGCCAGCAGCCAAGGGACTAGGCAGGGAAACAATGAGCAGTTCTTC. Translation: CASSQGTRQGNNEQFF.